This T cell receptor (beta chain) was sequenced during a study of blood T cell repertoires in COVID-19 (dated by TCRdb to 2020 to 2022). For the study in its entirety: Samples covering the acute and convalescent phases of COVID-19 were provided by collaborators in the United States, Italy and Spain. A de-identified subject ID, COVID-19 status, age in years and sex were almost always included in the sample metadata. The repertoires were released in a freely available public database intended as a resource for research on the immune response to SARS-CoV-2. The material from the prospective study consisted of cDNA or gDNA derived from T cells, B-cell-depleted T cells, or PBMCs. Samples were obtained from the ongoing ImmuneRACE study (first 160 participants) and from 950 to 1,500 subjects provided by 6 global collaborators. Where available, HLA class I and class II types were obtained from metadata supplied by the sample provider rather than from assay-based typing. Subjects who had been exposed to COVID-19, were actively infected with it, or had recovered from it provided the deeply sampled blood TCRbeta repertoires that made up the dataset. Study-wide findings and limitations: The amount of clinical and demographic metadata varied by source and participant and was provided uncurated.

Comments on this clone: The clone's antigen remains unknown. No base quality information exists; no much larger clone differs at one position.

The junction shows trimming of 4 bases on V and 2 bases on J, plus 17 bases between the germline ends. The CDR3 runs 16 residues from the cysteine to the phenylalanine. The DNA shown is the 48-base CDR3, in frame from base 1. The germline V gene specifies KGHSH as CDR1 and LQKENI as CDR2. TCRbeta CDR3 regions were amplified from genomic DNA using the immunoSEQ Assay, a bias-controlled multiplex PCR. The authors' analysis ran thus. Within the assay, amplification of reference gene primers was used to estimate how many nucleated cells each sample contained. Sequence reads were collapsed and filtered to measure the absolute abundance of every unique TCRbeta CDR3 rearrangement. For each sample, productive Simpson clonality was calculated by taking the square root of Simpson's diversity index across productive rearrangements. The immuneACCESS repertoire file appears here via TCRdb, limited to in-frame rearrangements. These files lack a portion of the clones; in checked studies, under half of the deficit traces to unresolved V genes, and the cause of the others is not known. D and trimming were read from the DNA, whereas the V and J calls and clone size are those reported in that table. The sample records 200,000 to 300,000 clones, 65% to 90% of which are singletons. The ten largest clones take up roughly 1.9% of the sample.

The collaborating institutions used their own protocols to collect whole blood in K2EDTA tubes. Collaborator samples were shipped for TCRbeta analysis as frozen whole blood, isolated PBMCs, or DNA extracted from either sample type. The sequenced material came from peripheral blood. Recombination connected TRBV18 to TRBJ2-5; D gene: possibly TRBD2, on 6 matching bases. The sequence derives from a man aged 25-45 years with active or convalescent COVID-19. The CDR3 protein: CASSRLKAGLQETQYF. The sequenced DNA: TGTGCCAGCTCACGCCTGAAAGCGGGTTTACAAGAGACCCAGTACTTC. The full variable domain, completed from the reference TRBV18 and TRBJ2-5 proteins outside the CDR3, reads NAGVMQNPRHLVRRRGQEARLRCSPMKGHSHVYWYRQLPEEGLKFMVYLQKENIIDESGMPKERFSAEFPKEGPSILRIQQVVRGDSAAYFCASSRLKAGLQETQYFGPGTRLLVL.